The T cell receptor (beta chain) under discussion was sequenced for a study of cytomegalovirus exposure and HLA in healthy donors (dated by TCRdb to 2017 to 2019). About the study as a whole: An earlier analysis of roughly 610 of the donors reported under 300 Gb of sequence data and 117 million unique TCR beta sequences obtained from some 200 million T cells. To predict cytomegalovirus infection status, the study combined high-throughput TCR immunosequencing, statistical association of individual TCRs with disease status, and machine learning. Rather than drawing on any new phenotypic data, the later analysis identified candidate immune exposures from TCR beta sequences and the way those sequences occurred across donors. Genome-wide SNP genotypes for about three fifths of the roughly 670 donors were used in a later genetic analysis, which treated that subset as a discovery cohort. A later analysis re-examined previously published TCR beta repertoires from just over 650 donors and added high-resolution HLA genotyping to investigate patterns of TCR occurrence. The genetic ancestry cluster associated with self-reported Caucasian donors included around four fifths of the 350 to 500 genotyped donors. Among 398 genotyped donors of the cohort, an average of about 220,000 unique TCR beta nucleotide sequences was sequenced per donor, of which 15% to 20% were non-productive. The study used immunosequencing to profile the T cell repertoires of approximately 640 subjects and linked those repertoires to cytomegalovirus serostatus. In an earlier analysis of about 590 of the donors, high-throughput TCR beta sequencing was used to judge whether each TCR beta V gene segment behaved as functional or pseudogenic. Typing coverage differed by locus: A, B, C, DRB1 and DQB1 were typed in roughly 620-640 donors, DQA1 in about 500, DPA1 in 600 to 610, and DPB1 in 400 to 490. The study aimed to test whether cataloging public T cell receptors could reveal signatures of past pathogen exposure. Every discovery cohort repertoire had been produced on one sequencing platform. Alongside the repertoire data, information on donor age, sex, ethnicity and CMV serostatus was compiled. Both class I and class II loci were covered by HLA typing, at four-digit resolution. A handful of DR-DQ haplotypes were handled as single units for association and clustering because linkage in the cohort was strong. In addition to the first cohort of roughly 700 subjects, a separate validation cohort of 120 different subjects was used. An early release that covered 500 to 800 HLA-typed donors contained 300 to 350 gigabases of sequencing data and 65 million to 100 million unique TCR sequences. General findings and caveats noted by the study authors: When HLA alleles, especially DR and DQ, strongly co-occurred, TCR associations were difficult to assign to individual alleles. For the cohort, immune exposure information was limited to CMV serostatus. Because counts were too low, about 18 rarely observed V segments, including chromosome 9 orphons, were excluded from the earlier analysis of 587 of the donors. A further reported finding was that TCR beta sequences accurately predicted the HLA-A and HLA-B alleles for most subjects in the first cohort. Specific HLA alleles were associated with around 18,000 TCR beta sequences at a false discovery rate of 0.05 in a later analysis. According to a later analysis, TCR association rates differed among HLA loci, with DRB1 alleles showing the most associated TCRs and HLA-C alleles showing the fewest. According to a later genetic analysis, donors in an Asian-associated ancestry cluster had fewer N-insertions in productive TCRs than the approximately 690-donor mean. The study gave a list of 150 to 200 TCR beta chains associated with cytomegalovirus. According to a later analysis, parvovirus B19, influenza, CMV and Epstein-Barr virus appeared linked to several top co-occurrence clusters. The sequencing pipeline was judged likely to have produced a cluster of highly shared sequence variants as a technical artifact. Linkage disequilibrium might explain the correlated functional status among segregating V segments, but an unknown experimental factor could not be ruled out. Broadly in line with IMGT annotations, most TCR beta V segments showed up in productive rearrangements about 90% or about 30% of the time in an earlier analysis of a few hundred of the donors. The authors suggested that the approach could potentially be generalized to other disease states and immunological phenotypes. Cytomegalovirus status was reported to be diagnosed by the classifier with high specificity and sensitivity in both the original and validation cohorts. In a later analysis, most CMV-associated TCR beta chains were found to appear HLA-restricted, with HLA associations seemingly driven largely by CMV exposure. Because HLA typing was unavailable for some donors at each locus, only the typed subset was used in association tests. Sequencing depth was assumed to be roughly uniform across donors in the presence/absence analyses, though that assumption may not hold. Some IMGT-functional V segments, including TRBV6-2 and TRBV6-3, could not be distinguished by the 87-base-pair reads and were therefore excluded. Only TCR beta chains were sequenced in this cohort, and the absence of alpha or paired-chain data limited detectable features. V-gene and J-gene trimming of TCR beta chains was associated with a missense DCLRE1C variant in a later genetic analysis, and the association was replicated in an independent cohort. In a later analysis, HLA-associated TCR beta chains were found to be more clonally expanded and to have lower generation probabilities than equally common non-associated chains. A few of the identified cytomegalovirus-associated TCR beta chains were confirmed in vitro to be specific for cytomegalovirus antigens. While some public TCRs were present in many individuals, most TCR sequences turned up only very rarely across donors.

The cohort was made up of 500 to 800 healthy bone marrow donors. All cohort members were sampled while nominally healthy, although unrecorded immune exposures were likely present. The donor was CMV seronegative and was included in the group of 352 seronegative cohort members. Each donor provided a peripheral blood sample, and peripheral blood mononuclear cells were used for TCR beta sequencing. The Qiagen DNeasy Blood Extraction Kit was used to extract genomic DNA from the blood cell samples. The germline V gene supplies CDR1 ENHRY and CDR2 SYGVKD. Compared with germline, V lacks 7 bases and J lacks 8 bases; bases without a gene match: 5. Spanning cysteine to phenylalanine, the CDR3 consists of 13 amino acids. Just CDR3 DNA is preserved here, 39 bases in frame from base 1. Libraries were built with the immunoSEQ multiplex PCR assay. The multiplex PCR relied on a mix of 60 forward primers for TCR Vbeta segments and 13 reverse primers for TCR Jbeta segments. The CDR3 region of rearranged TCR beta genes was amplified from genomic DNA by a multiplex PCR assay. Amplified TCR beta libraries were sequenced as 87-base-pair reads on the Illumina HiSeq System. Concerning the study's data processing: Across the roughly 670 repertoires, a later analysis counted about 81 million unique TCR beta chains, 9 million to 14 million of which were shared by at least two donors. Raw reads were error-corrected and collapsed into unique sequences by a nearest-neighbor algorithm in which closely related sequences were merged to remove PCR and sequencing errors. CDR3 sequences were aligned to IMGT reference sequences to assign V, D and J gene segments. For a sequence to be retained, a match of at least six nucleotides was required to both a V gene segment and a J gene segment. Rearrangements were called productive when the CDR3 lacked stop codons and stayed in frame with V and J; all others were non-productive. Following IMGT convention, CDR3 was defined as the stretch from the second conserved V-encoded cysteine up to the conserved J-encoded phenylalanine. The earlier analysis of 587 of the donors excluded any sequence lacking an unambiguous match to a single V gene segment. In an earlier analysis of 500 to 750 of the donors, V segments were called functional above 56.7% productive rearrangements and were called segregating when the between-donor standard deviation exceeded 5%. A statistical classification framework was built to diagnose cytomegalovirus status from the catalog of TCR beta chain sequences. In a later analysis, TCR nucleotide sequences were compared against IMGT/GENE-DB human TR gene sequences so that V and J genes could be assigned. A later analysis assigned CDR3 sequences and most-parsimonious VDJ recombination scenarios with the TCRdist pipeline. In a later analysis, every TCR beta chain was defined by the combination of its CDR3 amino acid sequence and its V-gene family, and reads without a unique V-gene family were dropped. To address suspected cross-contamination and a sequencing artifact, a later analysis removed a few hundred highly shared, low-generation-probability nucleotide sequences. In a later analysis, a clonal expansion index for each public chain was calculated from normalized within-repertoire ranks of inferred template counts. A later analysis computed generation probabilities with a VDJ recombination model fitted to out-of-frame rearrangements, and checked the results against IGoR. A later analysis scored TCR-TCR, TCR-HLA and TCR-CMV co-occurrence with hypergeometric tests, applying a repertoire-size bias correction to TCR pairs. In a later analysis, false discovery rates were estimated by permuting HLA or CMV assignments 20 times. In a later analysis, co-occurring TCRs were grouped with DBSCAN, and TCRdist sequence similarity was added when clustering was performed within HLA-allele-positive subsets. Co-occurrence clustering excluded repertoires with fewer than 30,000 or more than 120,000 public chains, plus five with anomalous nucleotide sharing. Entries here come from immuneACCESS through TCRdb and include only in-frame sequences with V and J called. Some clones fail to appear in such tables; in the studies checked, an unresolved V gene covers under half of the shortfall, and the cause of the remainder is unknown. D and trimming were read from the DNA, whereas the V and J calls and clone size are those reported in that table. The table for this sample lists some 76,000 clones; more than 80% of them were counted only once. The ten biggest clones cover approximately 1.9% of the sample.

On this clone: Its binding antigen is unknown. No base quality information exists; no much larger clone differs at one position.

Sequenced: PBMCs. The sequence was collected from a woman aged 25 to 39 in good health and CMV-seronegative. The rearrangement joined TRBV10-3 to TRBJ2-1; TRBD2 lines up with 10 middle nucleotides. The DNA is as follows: TGTGCCATCATGTCTAGCGGGGGAGATGAGCAGTTCTTC. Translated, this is CAIMSSGGDEQFF.